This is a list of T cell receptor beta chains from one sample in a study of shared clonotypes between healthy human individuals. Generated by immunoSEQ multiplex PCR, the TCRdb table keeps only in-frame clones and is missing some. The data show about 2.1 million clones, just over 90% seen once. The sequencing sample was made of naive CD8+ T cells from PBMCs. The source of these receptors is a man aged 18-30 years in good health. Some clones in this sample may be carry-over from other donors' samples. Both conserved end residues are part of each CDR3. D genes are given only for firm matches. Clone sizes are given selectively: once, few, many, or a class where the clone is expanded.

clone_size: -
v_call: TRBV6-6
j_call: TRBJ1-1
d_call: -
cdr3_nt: TGTGCCAGCAGTTACGTCGGGGGGCTTGGCACTGAAGCTTTCTTT
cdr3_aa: CASSYVGGLGTEAFF

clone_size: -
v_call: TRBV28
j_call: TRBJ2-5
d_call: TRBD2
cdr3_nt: TGTGCCAGCAGTTTTCAGCGACTAGCGGGAGGGAGCCAAGAGACCCAGTACTTC
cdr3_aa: CASSFQRLAGGSQETQYF

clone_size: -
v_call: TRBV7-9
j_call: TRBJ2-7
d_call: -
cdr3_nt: TGTGCCAGCAGCTACACCTCGGGGTACGAGCAGTACTTC
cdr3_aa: CASSYTSGYEQYF

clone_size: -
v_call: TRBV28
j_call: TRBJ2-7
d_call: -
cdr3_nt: TGTGCCAGCAGTTTTCGGTTGGGGGCTACGAGGGACGAGCAGTACTTC
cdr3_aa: CASSFRLGATRDEQYF

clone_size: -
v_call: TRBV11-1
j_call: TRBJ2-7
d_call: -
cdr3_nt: TGTGCCAGCACCTGGGGGGACAGTAACTACGAGCAGTACTTC
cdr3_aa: CASTWGDSNYEQYF

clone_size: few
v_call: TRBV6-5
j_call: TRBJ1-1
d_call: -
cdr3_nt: TGTGCCAGCAAGTTCGCTCGGGACACTGAAGCTTTCTTT
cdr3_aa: CASKFARDTEAFF

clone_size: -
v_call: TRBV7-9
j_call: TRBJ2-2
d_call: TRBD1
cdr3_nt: TGTGCCAGCAGCTTAGCGTCTTCCCTGACAGGGACCGGGGAGCTGTTTTTT
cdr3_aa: CASSLASSLTGTGELFF

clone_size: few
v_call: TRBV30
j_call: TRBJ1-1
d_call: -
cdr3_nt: TGTGCCTGGAGTCTGGGCACTGAAGCTTTCTTT
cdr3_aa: CAWSLGTEAFF

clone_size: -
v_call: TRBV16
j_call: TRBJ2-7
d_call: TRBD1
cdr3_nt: TGTGCCAGCAGCCAAGGGACAGGGGGACCACCCTACGAGCAGTACTTC
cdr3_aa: CASSQGTGGPPYEQYF

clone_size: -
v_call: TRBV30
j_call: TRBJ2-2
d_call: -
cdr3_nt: TGTGCCTGGAGTGTACCCGTACCATCGACAGGCGGGGAGCTGTTTTTT
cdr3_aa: CAWSVPVPSTGGELFF

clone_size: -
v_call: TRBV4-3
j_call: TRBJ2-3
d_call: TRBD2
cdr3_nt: TGCGCCAGCAGCCACGTGACGAGGGATAGCGGGGCCCATAATACGCAGTATTTT
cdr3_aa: CASSHVTRDSGAHNTQYF

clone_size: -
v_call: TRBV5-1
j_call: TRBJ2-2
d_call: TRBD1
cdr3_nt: TGCGCCAGCAGCTCGGACAGGGCCTACCTTCCTGGCACTAACACCGGGGAGCTGTTTTTT
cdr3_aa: CASSSDRAYLPGTNTGELFF

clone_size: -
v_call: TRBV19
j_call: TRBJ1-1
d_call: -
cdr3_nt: TGTGCCAGTGTTATGACACCCGCGGGCGCTGAAGCTTTCTTT
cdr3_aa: CASVMTPAGAEAFF

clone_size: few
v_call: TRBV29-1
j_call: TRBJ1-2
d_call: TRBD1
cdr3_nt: TGCAGCGTGGACAGGAACTATGGCTACACCTTC
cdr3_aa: CSVDRNYGYTF

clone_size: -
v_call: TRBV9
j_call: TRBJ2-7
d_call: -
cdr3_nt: TGTGCCAGCAGCTCACACCCCACCCCAAAAAAAACCTACGAGCAGTACTTC
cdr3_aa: CASSSHPTPKKTYEQYF

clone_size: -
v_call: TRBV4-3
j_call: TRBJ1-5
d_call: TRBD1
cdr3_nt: TGCGCCAGCAGCCCGAGACAGGGGAATCAGCCCCAGCATTTT
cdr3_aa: CASSPRQGNQPQHF

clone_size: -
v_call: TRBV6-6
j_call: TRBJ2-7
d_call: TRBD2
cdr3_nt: TGTGCCAGCAGGCTAACCCGGACTAGCGGCTACGAGCAGTACTTC
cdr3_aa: CASRLTRTSGYEQYF

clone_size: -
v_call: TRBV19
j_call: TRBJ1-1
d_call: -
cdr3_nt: TGTGCCAGTAGTACACAGGGAAGGAGCTTCGCTGAAGCTTTCTTT
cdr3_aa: CASSTQGRSFAEAFF

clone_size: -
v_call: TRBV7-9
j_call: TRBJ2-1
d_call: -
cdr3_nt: TGTGCCAGTGATGTCCGGGCCGGGGGATTGAATGAGCAGTTCTTC
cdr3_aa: CASDVRAGGLNEQFF

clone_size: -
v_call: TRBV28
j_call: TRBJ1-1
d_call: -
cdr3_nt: TGTGCCAGCATGTTTGAGTTGAACACTGAAGCTTTCTTT
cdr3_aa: CASMFELNTEAFF

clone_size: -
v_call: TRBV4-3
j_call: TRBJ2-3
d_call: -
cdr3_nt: TGCGCCAGCAGCGTTAGCTCCAGGGTTGGCACAGATACGCAGTATTTT
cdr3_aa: CASSVSSRVGTDTQYF

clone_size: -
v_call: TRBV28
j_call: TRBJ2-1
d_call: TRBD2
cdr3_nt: TGTGCCAGCAGGTCTAGCGGGAGGGCCCTATCCTACAATGAGCAGTTCTTC
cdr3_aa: CASRSSGRALSYNEQFF

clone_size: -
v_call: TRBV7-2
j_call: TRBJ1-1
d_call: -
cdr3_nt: TGTGCCAGCAGCTTAGTCCTCCACGGGGCTAAGAACACTGAAGCTTTCTTT
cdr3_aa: CASSLVLHGAKNTEAFF

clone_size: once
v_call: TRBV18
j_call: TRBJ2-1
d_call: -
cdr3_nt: TGTGCCAGCTCACCACCGGTTAGGGGGTCCAATGAGCAGTTCTTC
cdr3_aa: CASSPPVRGSNEQFF

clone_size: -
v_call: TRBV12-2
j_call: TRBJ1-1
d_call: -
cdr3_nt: TGTGCAAGTCGCTTTTGGGGCCCTTGGGTGAACACTGAAGCTTTCTTT
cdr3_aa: CASRFWGPWVNTEAFF

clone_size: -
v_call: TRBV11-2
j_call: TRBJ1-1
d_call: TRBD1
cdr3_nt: TGTGCCAGCAGCCGCACCTCCCCCGACAGGGGAAACACTGAAGCTTTCTTT
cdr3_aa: CASSRTSPDRGNTEAFF

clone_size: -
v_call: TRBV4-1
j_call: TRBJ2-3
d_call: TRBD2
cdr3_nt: TGCGCCAGCAGCCAAGTTGGCGGGGGTAGCACAGATACGCAGTATTTT
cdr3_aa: CASSQVGGGSTDTQYF

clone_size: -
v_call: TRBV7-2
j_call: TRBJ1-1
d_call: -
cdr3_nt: TGTGCCAGCAGCCCTCCGCGACGCATGAACACTGAAGCTTTCTTT
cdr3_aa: CASSPPRRMNTEAFF

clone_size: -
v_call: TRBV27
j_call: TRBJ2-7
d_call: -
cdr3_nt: TGTGCCAGCAGTTTCGGGAAGGACAGTGAGGTGACCTACGAGCAGTACTTC
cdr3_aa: CASSFGKDSEVTYEQYF

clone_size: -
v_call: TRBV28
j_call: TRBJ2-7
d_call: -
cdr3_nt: TGTGCCAGCAGTTATGTGGTTGAGACCAGTAGCTCCTACGAGCAGTACTTC
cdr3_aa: CASSYVVETSSSYEQYF

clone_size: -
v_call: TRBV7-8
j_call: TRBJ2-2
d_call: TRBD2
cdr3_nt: TGTGCCAGCAGCCCCGGACTAGCGGGAGGGACGACCGGGGAGCTGTTTTTT
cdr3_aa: CASSPGLAGGTTGELFF

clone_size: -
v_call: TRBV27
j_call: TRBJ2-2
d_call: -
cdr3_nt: TGTGCCAGCAGTTTAGGCCCAGGGGCGTACACCGGGGAGCTGTTTTTT
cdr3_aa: CASSLGPGAYTGELFF

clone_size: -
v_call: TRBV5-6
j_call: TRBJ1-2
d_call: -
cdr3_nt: TGTGCCAGCAGCTTGGGTTATTTGTGGGTCAGCTACACCTTC
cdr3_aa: CASSLGYLWVSYTF

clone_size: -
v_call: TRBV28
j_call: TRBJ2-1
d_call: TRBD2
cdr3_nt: TGTGCCAGCAGCCCCAGTGTTAGCGGGGTCTATGAGCAGTTCTTC
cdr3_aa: CASSPSVSGVYEQFF

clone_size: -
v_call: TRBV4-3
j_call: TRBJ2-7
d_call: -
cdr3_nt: TGCGCCAGCAGCCAAGAATACAACTACGAGCAGTACTTC
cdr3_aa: CASSQEYNYEQYF

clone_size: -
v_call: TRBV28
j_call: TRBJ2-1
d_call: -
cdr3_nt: TGTGCCAGCAGCCCCCAGGGTTACAATGAGCAGTTCTTC
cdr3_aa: CASSPQGYNEQFF

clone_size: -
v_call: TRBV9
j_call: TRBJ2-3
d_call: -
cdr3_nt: TGTGCCAGCAGCGCCACCCCAGATACGCAGTATTTT
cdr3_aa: CASSATPDTQYF

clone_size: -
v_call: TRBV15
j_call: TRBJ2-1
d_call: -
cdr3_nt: TGTGCCACCAGCATTGGACGGGTCAATGAGCAGTTCTTC
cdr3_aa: CATSIGRVNEQFF

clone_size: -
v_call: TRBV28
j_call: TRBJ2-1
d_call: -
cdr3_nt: TGTGCCAGCAGTGTGGCTCCCAGAGGCCAGGGTGAGCAGTTCTTC
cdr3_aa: CASSVAPRGQGEQFF

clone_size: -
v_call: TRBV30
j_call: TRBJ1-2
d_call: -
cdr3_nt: TGTGCCTGGAGTGTATCACGGGGCGACTATGGCTACACCTTC
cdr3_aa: CAWSVSRGDYGYTF

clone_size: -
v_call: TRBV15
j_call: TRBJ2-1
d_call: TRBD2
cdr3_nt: TGTGCCACCAGCATCCGGGGGGGGAGCTCCTACAATGAGCAGTTCTTC
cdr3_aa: CATSIRGGSSYNEQFF

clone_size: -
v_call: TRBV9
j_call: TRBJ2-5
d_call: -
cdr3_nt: TGTGCCAGCACCCCCGCCCAGGATCAAGAGACCCAGTACTTC
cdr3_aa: CASTPAQDQETQYF

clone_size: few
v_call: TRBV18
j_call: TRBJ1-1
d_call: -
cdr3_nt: TGTGCCAGCTCACCGGTCGGCACCTTGAACACTGAAGCTTTCTTT
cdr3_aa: CASSPVGTLNTEAFF